This T cell receptor (beta chain) was found in a study of T cell changes during pregnancy in multiple sclerosis. TCRdb's table, derived via immunoSEQ multiplex PCR, lists solely in-frame clones and lacks some. The sample holds under 95,000 clones; 75% to 95% are singletons and the top ten take around 1.7%. This clone has a single count. From germline, CDR1 is PRHDT and CDR2 FYEKMQ (reference sequence). This CDR3 region has 14 residues. The V segment lost 4 bases and the J segment 6 bases; nucleotides outside the gene matches: 5. The source material was peripheral blood, sampled after pregnancy. The gene calls are TRBV13 and TRBJ2-1, with 8 bases matching TRBD1. This sequence originates from a female donor in good health, enrolled as a control in a pregnancy study. CDR3 amino acids: CASSYGQGGNEQFF. The CDR3 DNA reads TGTGCCAGCAGCTACGGACAGGGAGGCAATGAGCAGTTCTTC.